This record concerns one TCR beta chain sequence. These data originate in a study of blood T cell repertoires in COVID-19. This CDR3 has 14 residues. The V gene end was trimmed by 5 bases and the J gene end by 9 bases; junction bases not matched to a gene: 11. From germline, CDR1 is WSHSY and CDR2 SAAADI. Some clones are missing from TCRdb's copy, which holds only in-frame ones; the method was immunoSEQ multiplex PCR. Of some 370,000 clones listed, 80% to 90% were seen once; the top ten hold about 1.2%. The material sequenced was peripheral blood. This sequence was found in a man in his forties with acute or convalescent COVID-19. The rearrangement links TRBV10-2 to TRBJ2-7; 9 bases fit TRBD1. The CDR3, as DNA: TGCGCCAGCAGTCCCGGGACAGGGTTGGACGGGCAGTACTTC. This sequence encodes CASSPGTGLDGQYF.